The table lists the clone carrying this TCR beta chain with a few counts. Its antigen is undetermined. In germline, CDR1 is SGHDT, CDR2 YYEEEE. This CDR3 is 13 amino acids long. V was clipped by 4 bases and J by 1 base, with 8 bases between them. The data originate from a study of T-cell memory formation after mild COVID-19. Study-level results: Researchers report contracting CD4+ clones mostly in CM and EM, with CD8+ clones in EMRA. While clones contracting from day 15 to 85 were balanced between CD4 and CD8, later expanders leaned CD4+.

Constant-segment primers served in 5'RACE that generated TCR alpha and TCR beta cDNA libraries bearing sample barcodes and UMIs. TCRdb ran MiXCR on the 5' RACE reads and lists one entry per CDR3 protein. This repertoire shows 140,000 to 150,000 distinct CDR3 sequences, roughly a fifth found once; its top ten account for 2% to 2.5%. This chain uses TRBV5-6 with TRBJ1-1; no clear D gene. What was sequenced was PBMCs or a T cell subset sorted from them (not recorded which). The sequence derives from an adult woman who had mild COVID-19 (a few samples of this study predate the infection). Cell type and time point are not known. As DNA, the CDR3 is TGTGCCAGCAGCCGCGCTAAGAACACTGAAGCTTTCTTT. Encoded protein: CASSRAKNTEAFF.